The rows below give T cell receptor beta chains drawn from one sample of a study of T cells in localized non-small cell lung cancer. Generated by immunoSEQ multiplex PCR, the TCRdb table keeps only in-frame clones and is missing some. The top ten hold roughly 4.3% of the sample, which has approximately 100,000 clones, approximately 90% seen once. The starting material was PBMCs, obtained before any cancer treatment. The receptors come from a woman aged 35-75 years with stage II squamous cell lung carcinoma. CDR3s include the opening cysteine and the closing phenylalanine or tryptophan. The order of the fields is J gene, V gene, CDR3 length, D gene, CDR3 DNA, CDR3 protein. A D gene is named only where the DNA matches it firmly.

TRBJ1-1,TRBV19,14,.,TGTGCCTGTTTAAAGGGAACTTTTTCCACTGAAGCTTTCTTT,CACLKGTFSTEAFF
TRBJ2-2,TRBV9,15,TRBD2,TGTGCCAGCACCGGAGCGGGAGGGCCTGCCGGGGAGCTGTTTTTT,CASTGAGGPAGELFF
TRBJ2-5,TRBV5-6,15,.,TGTGCCAGCAGCCGACAACGCCGCCGCCAAGAGACCCAGTACTTC,CASSRQRRRQETQYF
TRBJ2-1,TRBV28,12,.,TGTGCCTTAGGGGGATTCTACAATGAGCAGTTCTTC,CALGGFYNEQFF
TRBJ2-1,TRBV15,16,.,TGTGCCACCAGCAGAGATTTAGGGGATCCACCTTATGAGCAGTTCTTC,CATSRDLGDPPYEQFF
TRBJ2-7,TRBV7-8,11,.,TGTGCCAGTCGGGACCGCTACGAGCAGTACTTC,CASRDRYEQYF
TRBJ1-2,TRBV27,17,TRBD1,TGTGCCAGCAGTTTAGGGGGACAGGGAGTGGAGCGCTATGGCTACACCTTC,CASSLGGQGVERYGYTF
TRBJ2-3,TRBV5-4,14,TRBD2,TGTGCCAGCAGCATTAGCGGGAGAACAGATACGCAGTATTTT,CASSISGRTDTQYF
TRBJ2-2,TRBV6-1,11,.,TGTGCCAGCAGCGGAACCGGGGAGCTGTTTTTT,CASSGTGELFF
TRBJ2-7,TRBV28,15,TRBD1,TGTGCCAGCAGTTTGGGACAGGGGAGGGGGTACGAGCAGTACTTC,CASSLGQGRGYEQYF